The 18 T cell receptor beta chains below come from one sample, sequenced in a study of OX40 agonist ivuxolimab in advanced cancers. The repertoire was sequenced with immunoSEQ multiplex PCR; TCRdb's copy has only in-frame clones and lacks some. Of some 35,000 clones listed, more than 60% are singletons. Specimen: CD4+ or CD8+ T cells sorted from blood, collected in a trial of the OX40 agonist ivuxolimab. The receptor source for this set is an adult with an advanced solid tumor such as melanoma, head and neck, liver or kidney cancer.

The CDR3 DNA sequence: TGCGCCAGCAGTGAGTCCCTCCAAGAGACCCAGTACTTC. It is translated as CASSESLQETQYF. The chain recombines TRBV10-1 with TRBJ2-5; D is ambiguous. V lost 0 bases, J lost 1 base, and 3 bases lay in between. Germline CDR1 and CDR2: WNHNN and SYGVQD (reference sequence). This CDR3 is 13 amino acids long.

This clone has a single count. The chain recombines TRBV30 with TRBJ2-6; 7 nucleotides align to TRBD1. With 4 bases clipped from V and 2 bases from J, the junction kept 5 bases outside the gene matches. This CDR3 contains 15 residues. The germline CDR1 and CDR2 sequences are GTSNPN and SVGIG (reference sequence). The CDR3 DNA reads TGTGCCTGGATCTCAGGGGGAGCTGGGGCCAACGTCCTGACTTTC. Translating gives CAWISGGAGANVLTF.

The chain has TRBV7-6 and TRBJ1-3; the match to TRBD1 covers 7 bases. Germline-derived CDR1 and CDR2 are SGHVS and FNYEAQ. V shed 1 base and J 4 bases; nucleotides not matched to a gene: 7. The CDR3 spans 16 residues. The CDR3 protein is CASSLGTTGVGNTIYF. CDR3 DNA: TGTGCCAGCAGCTTAGGAACCACAGGGGTAGGAAACACCATATATTTT.

The chain is built from TRBV4-1 and TRBJ1-3; D not resolved. This CDR3 region has 14 residues. Germline V gene sequence: CDR1 MGHRA, CDR2 YSYEKL. V shed 4 bases and J shed 0 bases, with 7 bases lying between them. CDR3 amino acids: CASSLWDSGNTIYF. CDR3 nucleotide sequence: TGCGCCAGCAGCCTTTGGGACTCTGGAAACACCATATATTTT.

Written as DNA, the CDR3 is TGTGCCAGCAGCCAGGCTAGCGGGGACACATCCTACGAGCAGTACTTC. It specifies CASSQASGDTSYEQYF. This chain links TRBV4-2 with TRBJ2-7; 9 nucleotides align to TRBD2. The CDR3 length is 16 residues. With 3 bases clipped from V and 1 base from J, the junction kept 7 bases outside the gene matches. The germline V gene encodes CDR1 LGHNA and CDR2 YNFKEQ.

This clone has a single count. V and J are TRBV19 and TRBJ2-2; the match to TRBD1 covers 7 bases. The CDR3 is made up of 13 amino acids. Germline CDR1 and CDR2: LNHDA and SQIVND (reference sequence). J lost 7 bases, V lost 6 bases, and 5 bases had no gene match. CDR3 sequence: CASSRRGSGELFF. DNA of the CDR3: TGTGCCAGTAGCCGCAGGGGGAGCGGGGAGCTGTTTTTT.

The V gene is TRBV18, the J gene TRBJ2-7; D might be TRBD2 (6 bases). Per germline, CDR1 KGHSH and CDR2 LQKENI. Deletions cut 5 bases from V and 3 bases from J, with 8 bases between. The CDR3 is 12 amino acids. CDR3 in amino acids: CASSTDYYEQYF. In nucleotides, the CDR3 is TGTGCCAGCTCAACGGACTACTACGAGCAGTACTTC.

The chain carries TRBV9 and TRBJ2-4; a possible D gene is TRBD2 (6 bases). The CDR3 has 14 residues. The V and J ends lost 0 bases and 5 bases respectively, with 9 bases between them. Germline CDR1 reads SGDLS; CDR2 reads YYNGEE. The CDR3 region is CASSVGVAENIQYF. The CDR3 nucleotides read TGTGCCAGCAGCGTAGGGGTAGCGGAAAACATTCAGTACTTC.

This sequence joins TRBV6-1 and TRBJ2-1; D is undetermined. The CDR3 runs to 13 residues. Deletions cut 4 bases from V and 7 bases from J, with 11 bases between. CDR1 and CDR2 (germline): MNHNS, SASEGT. In nucleotides, the CDR3 is TGTGCCAGCAGTGTGACAAAGTTTAATGAGCAGTTCTTC. This codes for CASSVTKFNEQFF.

This chain connects TRBV7-2 to TRBJ1-6, with D tentatively TRBD1 (5 bases). Germline CDR1 and CDR2: SGHTA and FQGNSA. The V end lost 2 bases, the J end lost 10 bases, and 12 bases lay between the germline ends. CDR3 length: 14 amino acids. The CDR3 nucleotides are TGTGCCAGCAGCTTACAGGGAAGGAACTCACCCCTCCACTTT. It codes for CASSLQGRNSPLHF.

The chain joins TRBV6-6 to TRBJ2-7; the match to TRBD1 covers 9 bases. The trim removed 3 bases at V and 6 bases at J, leaving 9 bases unmatched. This CDR3 spans 15 amino acids. The germline gives CDR1 MNHNY, CDR2 SVGAGI (reference sequence). CDR3 residues: CASSYTLDRGSEQYF. In DNA, the CDR3 is TGTGCCAGCAGTTATACTTTGGACAGGGGCTCCGAGCAGTACTTC.

The chain links TRBV11-2 to TRBJ2-5, with TRBD2 identical over 7 bases. The J call is in doubt because the DNA end fits TRBJ2-7 better. The CDR3 is 16 residues long. Germline V gene lookup returns CDR1 SGHAT and CDR2 FQNNGV. CDR3 protein: CASSLRGGASSYEQYF. CDR3 DNA sequence: TGTGCCAGCAGCTTACGGGGAGGGGCCAGCTCCTACGAGCAGTACTTC.

CDR3 sequence: CASSASAAAVLTQYF. The CDR3 DNA follows: TGTGCCAGCAGCGCCTCAGCAGCGGCTGTCCTTACGCAGTATTTT. The J gene is TRBJ2-3, the V gene TRBV27; D perhaps matches TRBD2 (5 bases). This CDR3 is 15 amino acids long. Germline V gene data show CDR1 as MNHEY and CDR2 as SMNVEV (reference sequence). V lost 6 bases, J lost 8 bases, and 21 bases lay in between.

This clone has only one observation. The J gene is TRBJ2-4, the V gene TRBV2, with TRBD1 matching over 7 bases. Germline CDR1 is SNHLY and CDR2 is FYNNEI. The CDR3 sequence is 15 residues long. J lost 0 bases, V lost 5 bases, and 4 bases had no gene match. The CDR3 spells CASSRDSLAKNIQYF. As DNA, the CDR3 is TGTGCCAGCAGTCGGGACAGCCTAGCCAAAAACATTCAGTACTTC.

This chain connects TRBV7-8 to TRBJ2-4, with a weak D call TRBD2 (5 bases). The germline V and J ends were trimmed by 5 bases and 0 bases, with 17 bases remaining between them. CDR1 and CDR2 (germline): SGHVS, FQNEAQ. This CDR3 is 17 amino acids long. CDR3: CASSTPASGLAKNIQYF. For the CDR3, the DNA is TGTGCCAGCAGCACGCCTGCCAGCGGATTAGCCAAAAACATTCAGTACTTC.

The rearrangement joins TRBV29-1 to TRBJ1-2, with D uncertain. Germline V gene data show CDR1 as SQVTM and CDR2 as ANQGSEA. This CDR3 contains 13 residues. Deletions cut 3 bases from V and 5 bases from J, with 13 bases between. CDR3 protein: CSVDGPGSYGYTF. The CDR3 bases are TGCAGCGTTGACGGGCCGGGCTCGTATGGCTACACCTTC.

The chain couples TRBV7-9 to TRBJ2-5; a possible D gene is TRBD2 (5 bases). The CDR3 has 13 residues. Trimming took off 5 bases at V and 3 bases at J, with 10 bases between the two ends. Germline CDR1 SEHNR, CDR2 FQNEAQ (reference sequence). The CDR3 region is CASSVDLKETQYF. CDR3 in DNA: TGTGCCAGCAGCGTGGACTTGAAAGAGACCCAGTACTTC.

In this sample, this clone is medium-sized. The chain combines TRBV7-6 with TRBJ1-3; D is unclear. Between the trimmed V and J ends, which lost 1 base and 2 bases, there was a span of 15 bases. The germline CDR1 and CDR2 sequences are SGHVS and FNYEAQ. CDR3 length: 17 residues. CDR3: CASSLESGVPTGNTIYF. The CDR3 DNA is TGTGCCAGCAGCTTAGAAAGCGGGGTTCCGACTGGAAACACCATATATTTT.